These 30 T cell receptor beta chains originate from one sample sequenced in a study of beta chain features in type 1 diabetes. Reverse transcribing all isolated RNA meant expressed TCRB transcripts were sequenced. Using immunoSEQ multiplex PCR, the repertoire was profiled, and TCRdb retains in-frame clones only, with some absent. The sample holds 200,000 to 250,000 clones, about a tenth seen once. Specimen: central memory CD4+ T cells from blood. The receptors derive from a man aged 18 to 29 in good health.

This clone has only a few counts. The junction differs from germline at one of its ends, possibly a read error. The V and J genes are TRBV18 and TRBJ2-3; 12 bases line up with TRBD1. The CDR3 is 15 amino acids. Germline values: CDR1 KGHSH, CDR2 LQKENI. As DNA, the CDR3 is TGTGCCAGCTCAGCACCAGGGACAGGGGGCGATACGCAGTATTTT. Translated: CASSAPGTGGDTQYF.

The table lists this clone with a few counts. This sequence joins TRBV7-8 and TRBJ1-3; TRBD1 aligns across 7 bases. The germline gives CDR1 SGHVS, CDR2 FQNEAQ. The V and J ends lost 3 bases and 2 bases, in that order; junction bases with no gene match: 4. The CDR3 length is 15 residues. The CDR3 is CASSLGQTTGNTIYF. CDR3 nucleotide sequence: TGTGCCAGCAGCTTGGGACAGACTACTGGAAACACCATATATTTT.

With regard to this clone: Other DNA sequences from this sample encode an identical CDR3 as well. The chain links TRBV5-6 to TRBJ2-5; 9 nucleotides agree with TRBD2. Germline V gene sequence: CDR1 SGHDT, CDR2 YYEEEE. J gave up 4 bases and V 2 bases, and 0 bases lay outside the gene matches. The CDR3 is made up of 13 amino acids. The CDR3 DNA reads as TGTGCCAGCAGCTTAGCGGGAGGAGAGACCCAGTACTTC. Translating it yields CASSLAGGETQYF.

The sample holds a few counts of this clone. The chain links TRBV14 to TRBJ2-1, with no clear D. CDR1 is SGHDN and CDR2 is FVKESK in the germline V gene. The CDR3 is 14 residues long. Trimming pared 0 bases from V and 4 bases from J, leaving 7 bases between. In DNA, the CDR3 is TGTGCCAGCAGCCAAGAACGCCGGTACAATGAGCAGTTCTTC. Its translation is CASSQERRYNEQFF.

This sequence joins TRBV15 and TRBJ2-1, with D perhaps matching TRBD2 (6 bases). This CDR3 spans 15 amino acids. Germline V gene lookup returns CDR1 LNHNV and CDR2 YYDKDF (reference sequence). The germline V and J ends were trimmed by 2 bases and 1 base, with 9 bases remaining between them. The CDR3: CATSRPGTSYNEQFF. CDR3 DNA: TGTGCCACCAGCAGACCCGGGACTTCCTACAATGAGCAGTTCTTC.

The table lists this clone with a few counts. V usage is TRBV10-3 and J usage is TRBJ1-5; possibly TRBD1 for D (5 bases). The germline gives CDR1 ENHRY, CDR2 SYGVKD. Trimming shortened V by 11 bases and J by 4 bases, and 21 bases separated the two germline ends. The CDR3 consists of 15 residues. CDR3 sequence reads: CASGTDRSGNQPQHF. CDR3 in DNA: TGTGCCTCCGGGACGGACCGGAGCGGTAATCAGCCCCAGCATTTT.

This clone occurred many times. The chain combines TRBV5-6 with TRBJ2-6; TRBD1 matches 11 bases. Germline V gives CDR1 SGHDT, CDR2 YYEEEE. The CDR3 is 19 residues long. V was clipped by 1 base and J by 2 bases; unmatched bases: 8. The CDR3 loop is CASSLSSGQGAPGANVLTF. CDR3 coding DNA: TGTGCCAGCAGCTTGAGCTCAGGACAGGGGGCGCCTGGGGCCAACGTCCTGACTTTC. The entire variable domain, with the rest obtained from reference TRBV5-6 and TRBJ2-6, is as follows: DAGVTQSPTHLIKTRGQQVTLRCSPKSGHDTVSWYQQALGQGPQFIFQYYEEEERQRGNFPDRFSGHQFPNYSSELNVNALLLGDSALYLCASSLSSGQGAPGANVLTFGAGSRLTVL.

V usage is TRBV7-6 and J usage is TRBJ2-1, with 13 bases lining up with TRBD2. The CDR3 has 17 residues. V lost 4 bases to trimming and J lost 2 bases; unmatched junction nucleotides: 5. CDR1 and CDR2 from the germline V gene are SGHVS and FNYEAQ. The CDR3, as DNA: TGTGCCAGCAGCTCCCAGGGACTAGCGGGACCCTACAATGAGCAGTTCTTC. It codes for CASSSQGLAGPYNEQFF.

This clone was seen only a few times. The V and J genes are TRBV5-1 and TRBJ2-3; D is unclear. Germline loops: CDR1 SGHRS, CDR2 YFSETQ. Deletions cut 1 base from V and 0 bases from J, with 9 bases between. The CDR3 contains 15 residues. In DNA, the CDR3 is TGCGCCAGCAGCTTGTTCGGCTCTAGCACAGATACGCAGTATTTT. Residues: CASSLFGSSTDTQYF.

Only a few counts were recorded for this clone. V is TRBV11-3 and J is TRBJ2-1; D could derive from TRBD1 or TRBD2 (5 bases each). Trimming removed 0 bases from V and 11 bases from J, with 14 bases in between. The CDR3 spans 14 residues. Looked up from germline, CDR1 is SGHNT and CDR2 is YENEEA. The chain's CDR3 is CASSLERRDPKQFF. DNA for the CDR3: TGTGCCAGCAGCTTAGAAAGAAGGGACCCGAAGCAGTTCTTC.

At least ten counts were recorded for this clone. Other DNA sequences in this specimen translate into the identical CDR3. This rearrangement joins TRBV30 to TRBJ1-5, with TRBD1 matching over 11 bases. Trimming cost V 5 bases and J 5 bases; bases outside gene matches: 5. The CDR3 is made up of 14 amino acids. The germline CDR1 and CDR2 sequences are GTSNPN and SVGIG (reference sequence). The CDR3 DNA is TGTGCCTGGTCCCGGGACAGGGGGGATCAGCCCCAGCATTTT. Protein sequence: CAWSRDRGDQPQHF.

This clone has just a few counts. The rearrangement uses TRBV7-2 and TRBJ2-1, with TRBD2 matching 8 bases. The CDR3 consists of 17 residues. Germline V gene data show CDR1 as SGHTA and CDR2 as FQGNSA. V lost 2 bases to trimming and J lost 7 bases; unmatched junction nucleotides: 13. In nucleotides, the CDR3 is TGTGCCAGCAGCTTATTTACTAGCGGCTACTCGTCAAATGAGCAGTTCTTC. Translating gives CASSLFTSGYSSNEQFF.

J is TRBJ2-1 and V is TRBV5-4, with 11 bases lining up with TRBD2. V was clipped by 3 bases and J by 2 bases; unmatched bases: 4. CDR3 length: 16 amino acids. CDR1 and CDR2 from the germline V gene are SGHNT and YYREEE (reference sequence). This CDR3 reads CASSSIAGGTYNEQFF. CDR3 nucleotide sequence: TGTGCCAGCAGCTCTATAGCGGGAGGGACCTACAATGAGCAGTTCTTC.

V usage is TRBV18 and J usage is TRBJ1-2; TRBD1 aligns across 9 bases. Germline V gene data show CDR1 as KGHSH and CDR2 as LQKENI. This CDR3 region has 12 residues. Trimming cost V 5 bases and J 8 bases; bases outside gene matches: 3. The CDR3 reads CASSGTGTGYTF. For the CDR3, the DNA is TGTGCCAGCTCAGGGACAGGGACGGGCTACACCTTC.

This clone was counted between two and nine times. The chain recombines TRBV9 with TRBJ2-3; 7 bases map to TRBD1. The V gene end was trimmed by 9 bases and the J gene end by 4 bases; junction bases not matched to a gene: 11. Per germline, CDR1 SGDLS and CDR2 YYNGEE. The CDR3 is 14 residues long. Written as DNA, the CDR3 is TGTGCCAACAGGGGCCCCCTAGCCGCAGATACGCAGTATTTT. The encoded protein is CANRGPLAADTQYF.

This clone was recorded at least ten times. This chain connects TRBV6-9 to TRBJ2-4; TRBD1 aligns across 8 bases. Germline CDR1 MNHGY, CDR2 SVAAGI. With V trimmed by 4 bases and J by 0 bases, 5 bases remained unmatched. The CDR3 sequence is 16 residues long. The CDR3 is CASSWGGTGAKNIQYF. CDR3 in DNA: TGTGCCAGCAGTTGGGGCGGGACAGGAGCCAAAAACATTCAGTACTTC.

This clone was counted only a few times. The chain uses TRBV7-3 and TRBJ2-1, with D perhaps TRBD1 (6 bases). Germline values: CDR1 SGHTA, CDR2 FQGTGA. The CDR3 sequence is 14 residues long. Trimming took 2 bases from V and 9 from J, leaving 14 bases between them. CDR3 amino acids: CASSLGTQGVEQFF. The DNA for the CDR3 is TGTGCCAGCAGCTTAGGGACACAGGGAGTTGAGCAGTTCTTC.

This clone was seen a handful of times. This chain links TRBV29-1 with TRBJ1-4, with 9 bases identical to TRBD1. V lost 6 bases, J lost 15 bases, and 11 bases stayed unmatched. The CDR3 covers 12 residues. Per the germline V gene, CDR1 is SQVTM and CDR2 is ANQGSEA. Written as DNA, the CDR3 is TGCAGCGTAAATACAGGGGGCCGGGAGTTGTTTTTT. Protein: CSVNTGGRELFF.

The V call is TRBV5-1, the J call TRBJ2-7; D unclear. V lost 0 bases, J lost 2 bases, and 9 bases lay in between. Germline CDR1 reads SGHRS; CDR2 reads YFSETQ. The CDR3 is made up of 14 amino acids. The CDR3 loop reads CASSLGQEPYEQYF. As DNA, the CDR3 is TGCGCCAGCAGCTTGGGGCAGGAACCCTACGAGCAGTACTTC.

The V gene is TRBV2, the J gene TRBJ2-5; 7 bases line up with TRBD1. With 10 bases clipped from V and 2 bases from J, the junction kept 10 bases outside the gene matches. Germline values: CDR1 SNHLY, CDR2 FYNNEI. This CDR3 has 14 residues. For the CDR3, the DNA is TGTGCCACCAAAGACAGGGCATTTCAAGAGACCCAGTACTTC. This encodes CATKDRAFQETQYF.

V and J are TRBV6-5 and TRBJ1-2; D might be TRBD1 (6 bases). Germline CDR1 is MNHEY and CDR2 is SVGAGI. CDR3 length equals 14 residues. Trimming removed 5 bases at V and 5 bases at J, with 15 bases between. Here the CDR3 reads CASSEHRALYGYTF. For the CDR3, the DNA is TGTGCCAGCAGTGAACACAGGGCACTGTATGGCTACACCTTC.

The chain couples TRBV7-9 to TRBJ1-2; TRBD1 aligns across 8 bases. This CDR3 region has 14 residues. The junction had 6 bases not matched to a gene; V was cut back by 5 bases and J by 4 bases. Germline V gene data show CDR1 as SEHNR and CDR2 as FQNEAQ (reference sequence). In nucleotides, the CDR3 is TGTGCCAGCAGCCACCGGGACAGGAGCTATGGCTACACCTTC. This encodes CASSHRDRSYGYTF.

The CDR3 DNA follows: TGTGCCAGCAGCCCCGTCGGAGGGAGGAACACCGGGGAGCTGTTTTTT. Its protein is CASSPVGGRNTGELFF. V is TRBV2 and J is TRBJ2-2, with a weak D call TRBD2 (6 bases). This CDR3 region has 16 residues. The V gene lost 6 bases and the J gene lost 1 base, with 15 bases spanning the gap. Germline values: CDR1 SNHLY, CDR2 FYNNEI.

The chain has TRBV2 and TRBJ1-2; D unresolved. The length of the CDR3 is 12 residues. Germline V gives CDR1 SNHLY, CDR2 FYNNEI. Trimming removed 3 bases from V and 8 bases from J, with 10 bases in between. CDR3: CASSEGRRGYTF. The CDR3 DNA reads TGTGCCAGCAGTGAGGGCCGACGGGGCTACACCTTC.

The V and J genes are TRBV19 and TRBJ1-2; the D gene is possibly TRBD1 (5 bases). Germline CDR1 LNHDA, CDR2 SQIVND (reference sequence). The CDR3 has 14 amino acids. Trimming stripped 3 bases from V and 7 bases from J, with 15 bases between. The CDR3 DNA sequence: TGTGCCAGTAGTATTCTCGGGACTCAGAGTGGCTACACCTTC. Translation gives CASSILGTQSGYTF.

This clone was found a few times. The CDR3 DNA is TGTGCCAGCAGCTCTAGGGAGGGCCTAGCGGAATCAGATACGCAGTATTTT. Translating gives CASSSREGLAESDTQYF. The chain is built from TRBV7-6 and TRBJ2-3, with 7 positions matching TRBD2. The V gene's germline CDR1 is SGHVS and CDR2 FNYEAQ. V gave up 4 bases and J gave up 4 bases; unmatched junction bases: 14. This CDR3 has 17 residues.

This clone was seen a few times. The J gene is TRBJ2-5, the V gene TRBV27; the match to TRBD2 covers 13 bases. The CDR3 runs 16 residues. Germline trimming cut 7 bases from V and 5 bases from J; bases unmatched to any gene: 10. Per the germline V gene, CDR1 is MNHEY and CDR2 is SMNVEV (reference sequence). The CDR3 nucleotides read TGTGCCAGCACCTTAAGACTAGCGGGAGGTGGGGAGACCCAGTACTTC. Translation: CASTLRLAGGGETQYF.

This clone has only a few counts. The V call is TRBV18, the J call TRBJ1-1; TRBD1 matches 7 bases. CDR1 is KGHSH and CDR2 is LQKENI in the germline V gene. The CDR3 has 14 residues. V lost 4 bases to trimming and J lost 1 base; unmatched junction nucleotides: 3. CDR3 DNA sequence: TGTGCCAGCTCACAGGGGGCGGAGAACACTGAAGCTTTCTTT. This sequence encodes CASSQGAENTEAFF.

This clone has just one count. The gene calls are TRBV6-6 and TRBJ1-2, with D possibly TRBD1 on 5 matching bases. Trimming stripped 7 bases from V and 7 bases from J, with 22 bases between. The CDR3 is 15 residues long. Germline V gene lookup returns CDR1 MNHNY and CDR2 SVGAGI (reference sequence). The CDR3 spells CASTQTGTASAGYTF. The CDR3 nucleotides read TGTGCCAGCACCCAGACTGGGACGGCCTCCGCTGGCTACACCTTC.

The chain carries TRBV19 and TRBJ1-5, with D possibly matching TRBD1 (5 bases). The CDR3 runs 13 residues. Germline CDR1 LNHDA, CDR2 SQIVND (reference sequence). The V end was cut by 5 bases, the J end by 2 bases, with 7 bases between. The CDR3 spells CASSVRGNQPQHF. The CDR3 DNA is TGTGCCAGTAGTGTCAGGGGCAATCAGCCCCAGCATTTT.